A selection of T cell receptor beta chains follows, all from one sample in a study of CD8 T cells in ankylosing spondylitis. MiXCR was run by TCRdb on the 5' RACE reads, yielding one entry per CDR3 protein. Of over 450,000 distinct CDR3 sequences in the sample, roughly 13% were seen once. The sample comprised blood, either unsorted or a sorted T cell fraction (not recorded which). The receptors originated from a male donor with ankylosing spondylitis. The CDR3 runs from the conserved cysteine through the conserved F or W. Fields, in order: D gene, clone size, J gene, V gene, CDR3 protein, CDR3 DNA. A D gene is named only where the DNA matches it firmly. The size field is filled for only some rows; it gives once, few, many or a size class.

D gene: -; clone size: few; J gene: TRBJ2-1; V gene: TRBV20-1; CDR3 protein: CSARDFSGGPGNEQFF; CDR3 DNA: TGCAGTGCTAGAGATTTTTCAGGAGGGCCAGGCAATGAGCAGTTCTTC
D gene: TRBD1; clone size: many; J gene: TRBJ2-5; V gene: TRBV3-1; CDR3 protein: CASSQTGGGETQYF; CDR3 DNA: TGTGCCAGCAGCCAGACAGGGGGTGGAGAGACCCAGTACTTC
D gene: -; clone size: few; J gene: TRBJ2-3; V gene: TRBV7-9; CDR3 protein: CASSLGGVTSDTQYF; CDR3 DNA: TGTGCCAGCAGCTTAGGGGGAGTAACCTCAGATACGCAGTATTTT
D gene: TRBD1; clone size: -; J gene: TRBJ1-6; V gene: TRBV2; CDR3 protein: CASSPQGIRNSPLHF; CDR3 DNA: TGTGCCAGCAGTCCACAGGGGATTCGGAATTCACCCCTCCACTTT
D gene: -; clone size: few; J gene: TRBJ2-1; V gene: TRBV27; CDR3 protein: CASQRRAGYNEQFF; CDR3 DNA: TGTGCCAGCCAGCGGAGGGCAGGGTACAATGAGCAGTTCTTC
D gene: TRBD1; clone size: few; J gene: TRBJ1-1; V gene: TRBV7-9; CDR3 protein: CASSYSGQGSTEAFF; CDR3 DNA: TGTGCCAGCAGCTACTCTGGACAGGGGAGCACTGAAGCTTTCTTT
D gene: -; clone size: many; J gene: TRBJ2-7; V gene: TRBV7-9; CDR3 protein: CASSVDSYEQYF; CDR3 DNA: TGTGCCAGCAGCGTGGATTCCTACGAGCAGTACTTC
D gene: -; clone size: few; J gene: TRBJ1-2; V gene: TRBV15; CDR3 protein: CATSRGGGADYGYTF; CDR3 DNA: TGTGCCACCAGCAGAGGGGGTGGGGCAGACTATGGCTACACCTTC
D gene: TRBD1; clone size: -; J gene: TRBJ2-3; V gene: TRBV5-6; CDR3 protein: CASSLGTGASTDTQYF; CDR3 DNA: TGTGCCAGCAGCTTGGGCACAGGGGCCAGCACAGATACGCAGTATTTT
D gene: -; clone size: -; J gene: TRBJ2-1; V gene: TRBV5-1; CDR3 protein: CASSLEVPNPSYNEQFF; CDR3 DNA: TGCGCCAGCAGCTTAGAAGTCCCCAACCCCTCCTACAATGAGCAGTTCTTC
D gene: -; clone size: many; J gene: TRBJ1-1; V gene: TRBV12-3/TRBV12-4; CDR3 protein: CASTGGWTMNTEAFF; CDR3 DNA: TGTGCCAGCACCGGCGGGTGGACCATGAACACTGAAGCTTTCTTT
D gene: -; clone size: -; J gene: TRBJ2-1; V gene: TRBV6-5; CDR3 protein: CASRMGPNEQFF; CDR3 DNA: TGTGCCAGCAGGATGGGCCCCAATGAGCAGTTCTTC
D gene: TRBD2; clone size: many; J gene: TRBJ2-1; V gene: TRBV20-1; CDR3 protein: CSARDPRAGGPNEQFF; CDR3 DNA: TGCAGTGCTAGAGACCCTAGAGCGGGAGGGCCAAATGAGCAGTTCTTC
D gene: TRBD2; clone size: -; J gene: TRBJ2-5; V gene: TRBV5-1; CDR3 protein: CASSFGEGGETQYF; CDR3 DNA: TGCGCCAGCAGCTTCGGGGAGGGCGGAGAGACCCAGTACTTC
D gene: -; clone size: -; J gene: TRBJ2-7; V gene: TRBV24-1; CDR3 protein: CATSGQGYEQYF; CDR3 DNA: TGTGCCACCAGTGGGCAGGGATACGAGCAGTACTTC
D gene: TRBD1; clone size: -; J gene: TRBJ2-5; V gene: TRBV28; CDR3 protein: CASSSPGGVRETQYF; CDR3 DNA: TGTGCCAGCAGTTCCCCAGGGGGAGTCCGAGAGACCCAGTACTTC
D gene: -; clone size: many; J gene: TRBJ2-1; V gene: TRBV29-1; CDR3 protein: CSVRGSPDNEQFF; CDR3 DNA: TGCAGCGTCAGAGGGAGTCCGGACAATGAGCAGTTCTTC
D gene: TRBD2; clone size: -; J gene: TRBJ2-1; V gene: TRBV6-2/TRBV6-3; CDR3 protein: CASSYRTGTSGRAGNEQFF; CDR3 DNA: TGTGCCAGCAGTTACCGTACCGGGACTAGCGGGAGGGCCGGAAATGAGCAGTTCTTC
D gene: TRBD2; clone size: -; J gene: TRBJ2-1; V gene: TRBV19; CDR3 protein: CASSMIGLAGRNEQFF; CDR3 DNA: TGTGCCAGTAGTATGATCGGACTAGCGGGGCGAAATGAGCAGTTCTTC
D gene: TRBD1; clone size: -; J gene: TRBJ1-2; V gene: TRBV4-1; CDR3 protein: CASSRYTGGDDGYTF; CDR3 DNA: TGCGCCAGCAGCCGTTACACAGGGGGCGATGATGGCTACACCTTC
D gene: -; clone size: few; J gene: TRBJ2-3; V gene: TRBV2; CDR3 protein: CASSEAAGTDTQYF; CDR3 DNA: TGTGCCAGCAGTGAAGCGGCAGGGACAGATACGCAGTATTTT
D gene: -; clone size: few; J gene: TRBJ2-7; V gene: TRBV12-3/TRBV12-4; CDR3 protein: CASSSLELGSSGEQYF; CDR3 DNA: TGTGCCAGCAGTTCCCTAGAGCTGGGTTCTTCCGGCGAGCAGTACTTC
D gene: TRBD2; clone size: -; J gene: TRBJ2-1; V gene: TRBV10-1; CDR3 protein: CASSEIPSGRGNEQFF; CDR3 DNA: TGCGCCAGCAGTGAAATCCCCAGCGGGAGAGGGAATGAGCAGTTCTTC
D gene: TRBD2; clone size: few; J gene: TRBJ2-1; V gene: TRBV7-9; CDR3 protein: CASGTGGVYNEQFF; CDR3 DNA: TGTGCCAGCGGAACGGGAGGGGTTTACAATGAGCAGTTCTTC
D gene: TRBD1; clone size: -; J gene: TRBJ2-7; V gene: TRBV27; CDR3 protein: CASSPPPGQGYEQYF; CDR3 DNA: TGTGCCAGCAGTCCCCCTCCGGGACAGGGGTACGAGCAGTACTTC
D gene: -; clone size: few; J gene: TRBJ2-2; V gene: TRBV9; CDR3 protein: CASSVVSGNTGELFF; CDR3 DNA: TGTGCCAGCAGCGTAGTAAGCGGTAACACCGGGGAGCTGTTTTTT
D gene: TRBD1; clone size: -; J gene: TRBJ2-1; V gene: TRBV15; CDR3 protein: CATSRGVEGQGVNEQFF; CDR3 DNA: TGTGCCACCAGCAGAGGGGTGGAAGGACAGGGGGTTAATGAGCAGTTCTTC
D gene: -; clone size: many; J gene: TRBJ1-1; V gene: TRBV7-9; CDR3 protein: CASSLSFKTGRAFF; CDR3 DNA: TGTGCCAGCAGCTTATCCTTTAAGACAGGAAGAGCTTTCTTT
D gene: -; clone size: few; J gene: TRBJ2-1; V gene: TRBV5-1; CDR3 protein: CASSLALRLGYNEQFF; CDR3 DNA: TGCGCCAGCAGCTTGGCCCTAAGACTAGGTTACAATGAGCAGTTCTTC
D gene: TRBD1; clone size: many; J gene: TRBJ2-2; V gene: TRBV15; CDR3 protein: CATSTGTGRSGELFF; CDR3 DNA: TGTGCCACCAGCACCGGGACAGGGAGAAGCGGGGAGCTGTTTTTT
D gene: TRBD2; clone size: -; J gene: TRBJ2-1; V gene: TRBV18; CDR3 protein: CASSPPAGVNEQFF; CDR3 DNA: TGTGCCAGCTCACCACCGGCGGGAGTGAATGAGCAGTTCTTC
D gene: -; clone size: few; J gene: TRBJ2-7; V gene: TRBV3-1; CDR3 protein: CASSWESYEQYF; CDR3 DNA: TGTGCCAGCAGCTGGGAGAGCTACGAGCAGTACTTC
D gene: TRBD1; clone size: many; J gene: TRBJ2-1; V gene: TRBV19; CDR3 protein: CASSDRTGSYNEQFF; CDR3 DNA: TGTGCCAGTAGTGATAGGACAGGGTCCTACAATGAGCAGTTCTTC
D gene: -; clone size: -; J gene: TRBJ1-6; V gene: TRBV20-1; CDR3 protein: CSATTGLYNSPLHF; CDR3 DNA: TGCAGTGCTACAACAGGACTGTATAATTCACCCCTCCACTTT
D gene: -; clone size: few; J gene: TRBJ1-2; V gene: TRBV4-1; CDR3 protein: CASSQVQDLHGYTF; CDR3 DNA: TGCGCCAGCAGCCAAGTGCAGGACCTGCATGGCTACACCTTC
D gene: -; clone size: many; J gene: TRBJ1-1; V gene: TRBV27; CDR3 protein: CASRGGQLRDFEAFF; CDR3 DNA: TGTGCCAGCAGAGGAGGACAGTTACGAGACTTTGAAGCTTTCTTT
D gene: -; clone size: -; J gene: TRBJ2-1; V gene: TRBV4-2; CDR3 protein: CASSQGQAGSYNEQFF; CDR3 DNA: TGTGCCAGCAGCCAAGGGCAGGCGGGCTCCTACAATGAGCAGTTCTTC
D gene: -; clone size: -; J gene: TRBJ1-2; V gene: TRBV5-4; CDR3 protein: CASSWGSMDGYTF; CDR3 DNA: TGTGCCAGCAGCTGGGGGAGTATGGATGGCTACACCTTC
D gene: -; clone size: few; J gene: TRBJ1-2; V gene: TRBV5-1; CDR3 protein: CASSLSAGMDYGYTF; CDR3 DNA: TGCGCCAGCAGCTTGTCCGCGGGAATGGACTATGGCTACACCTTC
D gene: TRBD2; clone size: -; J gene: TRBJ2-1; V gene: TRBV20-1; CDR3 protein: CSARAGRAGYEQFF; CDR3 DNA: TGCAGTGCTAGAGCGGGGAGGGCCGGGTATGAGCAGTTCTTC
D gene: -; clone size: few; J gene: TRBJ2-7; V gene: TRBV19; CDR3 protein: CASSIGRGGEQYF; CDR3 DNA: TGTGCCAGTAGTATAGGAAGGGGAGGCGAGCAGTACTTC
D gene: -; clone size: -; J gene: TRBJ2-5; V gene: TRBV4-2; CDR3 protein: CASSQEAPRKSGVGRETQYF; CDR3 DNA: TGTGCCAGCAGCCAAGAAGCCCCCAGGAAGTCAGGGGTAGGGCGAGAGACCCAGTACTTC
D gene: -; clone size: few; J gene: TRBJ1-4; V gene: TRBV3-1; CDR3 protein: CASSQHRGHNVEKLFF; CDR3 DNA: TGTGCCAGCAGCCAACACCGGGGCCACAACGTCGAAAAACTGTTTTTT
D gene: -; clone size: -; J gene: TRBJ1-1; V gene: TRBV12-3/TRBV12-4; CDR3 protein: CASSLLQGRNTEAFF; CDR3 DNA: TGTGCCAGCAGTTTACTTCAGGGGAGGAACACTGAAGCTTTCTTT
D gene: -; clone size: -; J gene: TRBJ1-3; V gene: TRBV14; CDR3 protein: CASSSIGDTIYF; CDR3 DNA: TGTGCCAGCAGCTCGATTGGGGACACCATATATTTT
D gene: -; clone size: few; J gene: TRBJ1-4; V gene: TRBV12-3/TRBV12-4; CDR3 protein: CASNSEGGKLFF; CDR3 DNA: TGTGCCAGCAATTCAGAAGGGGGAAAACTGTTTTTT
D gene: -; clone size: few; J gene: TRBJ2-3; V gene: TRBV12-3/TRBV12-4; CDR3 protein: CASTYLSLDTQYF; CDR3 DNA: TGTGCCAGCACCTACCTAAGTCTGGATACGCAGTATTTT